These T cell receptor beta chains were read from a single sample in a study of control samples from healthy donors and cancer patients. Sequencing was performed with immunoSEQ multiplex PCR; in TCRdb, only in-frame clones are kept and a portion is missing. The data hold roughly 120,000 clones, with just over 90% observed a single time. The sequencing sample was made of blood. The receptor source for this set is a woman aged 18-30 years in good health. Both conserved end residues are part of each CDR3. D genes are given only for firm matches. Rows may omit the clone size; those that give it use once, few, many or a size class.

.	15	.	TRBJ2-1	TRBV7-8	CASSLPGRAYNEQFF	TGTGCCAGCAGCTTGCCCGGCCGGGCTTACAATGAGCAGTTCTTC
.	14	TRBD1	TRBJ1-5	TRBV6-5	CASRTGSGNQPQHF	TGTGCCAGCAGGACAGGGAGTGGCAATCAGCCCCAGCATTTT
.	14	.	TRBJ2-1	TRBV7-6	CASSHQGSYNEQFF	TGTGCCAGCAGCCACCAGGGTTCCTACAATGAGCAGTTCTTC
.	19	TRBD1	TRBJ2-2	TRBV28	CASSLSGPGPGQGAGELFF	TGTGCCAGCAGTTTATCGGGACCCGGGCCAGGACAGGGGGCCGGGGAGCTGTTTTTT
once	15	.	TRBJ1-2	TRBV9	CASSTRDTPPYGYTF	TGTGCCAGCAGCACCCGGGACACACCCCCCTATGGCTACACCTTC
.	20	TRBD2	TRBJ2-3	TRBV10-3	CAISESLSFGTSGRTDTQYF	TGTGCCATCAGTGAGTCCCTTTCCTTTGGGACTAGCGGGAGAACAGATACGCAGTATTTT
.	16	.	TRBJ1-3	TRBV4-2	CASSQDWRSSGNTIYF	TGTGCCAGCAGCCAAGATTGGCGGAGCTCTGGAAACACCATATATTTT
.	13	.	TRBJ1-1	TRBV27	CASSNYLGLGAFF	TGTGCCAGCAGTAACTATTTGGGCCTCGGGGCTTTCTTT
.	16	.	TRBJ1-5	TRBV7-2	CASSLGSDGPNQPQHF	TGTGCCAGCAGCTTAGGCTCCGATGGGCCAAATCAGCCCCAGCATTTT
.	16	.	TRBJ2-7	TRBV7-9	CASSLAHGTVSYEQYF	TGTGCCAGCAGCTTAGCGCATGGGACGGTCTCCTACGAGCAGTACTTC
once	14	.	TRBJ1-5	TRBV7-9	CASSLIGTGQPQHF	TGTGCCAGCAGTCTAATAGGGACTGGGCAGCCCCAGCATTTT
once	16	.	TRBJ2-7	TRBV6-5	CASSYSMGLSSYEQYF	TGTGCCAGCAGTTACTCGATGGGTCTTAGCTCCTACGAGCAGTACTTC
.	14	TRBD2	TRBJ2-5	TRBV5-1	CASSAGTIEETQYF	TGCGCCAGCAGCGCCGGGACTATAGAAGAGACCCAGTACTTC
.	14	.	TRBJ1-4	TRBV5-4	CASSSWDGPEKLFF	TGTGCCAGCAGCTCTTGGGACGGTCCGGAAAAACTGTTTTTT
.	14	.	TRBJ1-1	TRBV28	CASTLLVGVTEAFF	TGTGCCAGCACCCTCCTGGTGGGGGTCACTGAAGCTTTCTTT
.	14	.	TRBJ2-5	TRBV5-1	CASSLTGRAETQYF	TGCGCCAGCAGCTTGACAGGGAGGGCAGAGACCCAGTACTTC
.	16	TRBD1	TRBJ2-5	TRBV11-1	CASSLVGTGAQETQYF	TGTGCCAGCAGCTTAGTCGGGACAGGCGCCCAAGAGACCCAGTACTTC
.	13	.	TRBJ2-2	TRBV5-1	CASSPDTTGELFF	TGCGCCAGCAGCCCGGACACCACCGGGGAGCTGTTTTTT
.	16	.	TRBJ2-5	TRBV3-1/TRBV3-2	CASSHTSGSYQETQYF	TGTGCCAGCAGCCATACGAGCGGGTCCTACCAAGAGACCCAGTACTTC
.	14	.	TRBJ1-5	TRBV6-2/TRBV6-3	CASSYLPDNQPQHF	TGTGCCAGCAGTTACTTGCCCGACAATCAGCCCCAGCATTTT
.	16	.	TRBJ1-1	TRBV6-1	CASSEEDLRDRPEAFF	TGTGCCAGCAGTGAAGAAGATCTTAGAGACAGGCCTGAAGCTTTCTTT
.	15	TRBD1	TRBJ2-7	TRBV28	CASSPGGTSSYEQYF	TGTGCCAGCAGCCCAGGGGGAACTAGCTCCTACGAGCAGTACTTC
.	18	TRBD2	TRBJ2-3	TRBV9	CASSVGVSAGGPTDTQYF	TGTGCCAGCAGCGTAGGCGTCTCGGCGGGAGGGCCTACAGATACGCAGTATTTT
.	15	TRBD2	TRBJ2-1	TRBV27	CASSSADSRGGEQFF	TGTGCCAGCAGTTCTGCGGACTCCCGGGGGGGTGAGCAGTTCTTC
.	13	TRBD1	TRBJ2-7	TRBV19	CASRSTGGWEQYF	TGTGCCAGTAGAAGTACAGGGGGATGGGAGCAGTACTTC
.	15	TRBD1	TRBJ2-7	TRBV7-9	CASSPTGGASYEQYF	TGTGCCAGCAGCCCTACAGGGGGAGCCTCCTACGAGCAGTACTTC
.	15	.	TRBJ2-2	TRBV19	CASSLEDLRTGELFF	TGTGCCAGTAGTTTAGAAGACCTACGGACCGGGGAGCTGTTTTTT
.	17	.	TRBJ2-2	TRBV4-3	CASSHPEGTGSWGELFF	TGCGCCAGCAGCCACCCCGAGGGGACCGGTTCTTGGGGGGAGCTGTTTTTT
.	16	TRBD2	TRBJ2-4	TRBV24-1	CATRREGLLTKNIQYF	TGTGCCACCAGGCGGGAGGGCCTATTAACCAAAAACATTCAGTACTTC
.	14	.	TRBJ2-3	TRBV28	CASSHLGQGDTQYF	TGTGCCAGCAGTCACCTCGGTCAAGGGGATACGCAGTATTTT
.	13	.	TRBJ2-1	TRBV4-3	CASSQDFVSEQFF	TGCGCCAGCAGCCAAGACTTCGTTAGTGAGCAGTTCTTC
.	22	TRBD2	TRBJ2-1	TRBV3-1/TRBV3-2	CASSQVFESDGGGRQTYNEQFF	TGTGCCAGCAGCCAAGTTTTTGAGTCAGACGGGGGGGGCCGACAGACCTACAATGAGCAGTTCTTC
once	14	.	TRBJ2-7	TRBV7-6	CASSLAAQGREQYF	TGTGCCAGCAGCTTAGCGGCGCAGGGTAGGGAGCAGTACTTC
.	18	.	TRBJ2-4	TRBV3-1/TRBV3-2	CASSQERMTLGLRNIQYF	TGTGCCAGCAGCCAAGAAAGAATGACCCTGGGGCTTAGGAACATTCAGTACTTC
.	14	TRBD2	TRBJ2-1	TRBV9	CASGGTRGYNEQFF	TGTGCCAGCGGGGGGACTAGAGGTTACAATGAGCAGTTCTTC
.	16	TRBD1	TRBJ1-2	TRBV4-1	CASSRGQGGTNYGYTF	TGCGCCAGCAGCCGAGGACAGGGCGGCACTAACTATGGCTACACCTTC
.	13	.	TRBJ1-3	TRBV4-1	CASSQDGRNTIYF	TGCGCCAGCAGCCAAGATGGGCGGAACACCATATATTTT
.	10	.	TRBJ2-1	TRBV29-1	CSVDFNEQFF	TGCAGCGTTGATTTTAATGAGCAGTTCTTC
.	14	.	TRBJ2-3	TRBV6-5	CASSSGGSTDTQYF	TGTGCCAGCAGCTCAGGGGGGAGCACAGATACGCAGTATTTT
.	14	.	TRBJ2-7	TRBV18	CASSPLRDAYEQYF	TGTGCCAGCTCACCTCTCAGGGATGCCTACGAGCAGTACTTC
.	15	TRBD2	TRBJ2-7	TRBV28	CASSTPGLVDYEQYF	TGTGCCAGCAGCACCCCGGGACTAGTAGATTACGAGCAGTACTTC
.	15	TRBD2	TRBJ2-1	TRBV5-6	CASSLVGGAHNEQFF	TGTGCCAGCAGCTTGGTGGGAGGGGCGCACAATGAGCAGTTCTTC
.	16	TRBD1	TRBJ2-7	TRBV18	CASSPRGLRTGGEQYF	TGTGCCAGCTCACCACGAGGTTTACGGACAGGGGGCGAGCAGTACTTC
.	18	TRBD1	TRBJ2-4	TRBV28	CASSPPANRGRTKNIQYF	TGTGCCAGCAGTCCCCCCGCAAACAGGGGACGTACCAAAAACATTCAGTACTTC
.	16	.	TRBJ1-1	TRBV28	CASSLSGATMNTEAFF	TGTGCCAGCAGTTTATCGGGGGCCACCATGAACACTGAAGCTTTCTTT
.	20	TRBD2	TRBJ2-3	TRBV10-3	CAISSRPGLAVNSVTDTQYF	TGTGCCATCAGTTCCAGACCGGGACTAGCGGTTAATTCAGTCACAGATACGCAGTATTTT
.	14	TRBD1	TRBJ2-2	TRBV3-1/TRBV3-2	CASSRSRGPGELFF	TGTGCCAGCAGCCGAAGCAGGGGGCCCGGGGAGCTGTTTTTT
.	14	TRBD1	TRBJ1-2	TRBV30	CAWSRGGQGFGYTF	TGTGCCTGGAGTCGAGGAGGACAGGGGTTTGGCTACACCTTC
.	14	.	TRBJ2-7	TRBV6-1	CASSEYGGNYEQYF	TGTGCCAGCAGTGAATACGGAGGAAACTACGAGCAGTACTTC
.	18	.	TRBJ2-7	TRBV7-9	CASSLGVWGSGTTYEQYF	TGTGCCAGCAGCTTAGGCGTGTGGGGGTCAGGGACAACCTACGAGCAGTACTTC
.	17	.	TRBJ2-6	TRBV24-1	CATGGGGGRSGANVLTF	TGTGCCACCGGGGGCGGAGGGGGCCGATCTGGGGCCAACGTCCTGACTTTC
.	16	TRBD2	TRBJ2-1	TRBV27	CASSAPPGGRQGEQFF	TGTGCCAGCAGTGCCCCCCCGGGAGGGCGGCAGGGTGAGCAGTTCTTC
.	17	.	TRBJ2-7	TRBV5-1	CASSPYGGRGGSSEQYF	TGCGCCAGCAGCCCGTACGGGGGCAGGGGAGGATCATCCGAGCAGTACTTC